What follows is one T cell receptor (beta chain) and its context. Time point denoted: newly diagnosed GD, antithyroid drugs for less than 3 months. PBMC RNA served as the TCR library source. The length of the CDR3 is 14 residues. Trimming took 0 bases from V and 13 from J, leaving 16 bases between them. Germline lookup yields CDR1 LNHDA and CDR2 SQIVND (reference sequence). Library construction for TCR beta used iRepertoire HTBI primers and Arm-PCR of CDR3 regions. TCRdb reprocessed the multiplex PCR reads with MiXCR, giving one entry per CDR3 protein. The sample consists of 450,000 to 600,000 distinct CDR3 sequences, 13% of them appearing once. These data belong to a study of regulatory T cells in long-lasting Graves disease. On the study more broadly: New Graves' disease cases had less than 3 months of antithyroid drugs.

This sample also belongs to another study, concerning T cells in Graves' hyperthyroidism and ophthalmopathy. Per that study: It was considered stable Graves' hyperthyroidism when ophthalmopathy did not progress within 18 months.

This chain links TRBV19 with TRBJ2-1; D perhaps matches TRBD1 (7 bases). This sequence was found in a man under 40 with Graves disease. This specimen was peripheral blood mononuclear cells (PBMCs), taken at new diagnosis, from a patient treated with antithyroid drugs. For the CDR3, the DNA is TGTGCCAGTAGTATAGACGGTCGGAGGGGGCGACAGTTCTTC. Translation: CASSIDGRRGRQFF.